These 5 T cell receptor beta chains were all obtained from the same sample, sequenced in a study of blood T cell repertoires in COVID-19. The data were produced by immunoSEQ multiplex PCR, yet TCRdb's version contains in-frame clones alone and is incomplete. The table shows 380,000 or so clones, with approximately 86% occurring only once. The sequenced sample consisted of peripheral blood. The receptors stem from a woman aged 55-70 years with COVID-19, enrolled during active disease.

The V call is TRBV18, the J call TRBJ1-5; 9 bases agree with TRBD1. The CDR3 has 15 residues. CDR1 is KGHSH, CDR2 LQKENI, per germline. V dropped 4 bases and J dropped 7; count of bases not matched to a gene: 8. CDR3 residues: CASSRGTGNYQPQHF. As DNA, the CDR3 is TGTGCCAGCTCACGTGGGACAGGGAATTACCAGCCCCAGCATTTT.

This clone has a single count. The rearrangement joins TRBV14 to TRBJ1-2; TRBD1 matches at 7 bases. V shed 4 bases and J 1 base; nucleotides not matched to a gene: 9. The length of the CDR3 is 16 residues. Germline lookup yields CDR1 SGHDN and CDR2 FVKESK. The CDR3 reads CASSPGTVTLNYGYTF. The CDR3, as DNA: TGTGCCAGCAGCCCGGGGACAGTCACCCTTAACTATGGCTACACCTTC.

This sequence joins TRBV3-1 (or the pseudogene TRBV3-2) and TRBJ2-2, with D perhaps matching TRBD2 (6 bases). The CDR3 extends over 17 amino acids. V was clipped by 0 bases and J by 2 bases, with 13 bases between them. CDR1 is LGHDT and CDR2 is YNNKEL in the germline V gene (reference sequence). In DNA form, the CDR3 reads TGTGCCAGCAGCCAAGATAATTGGGGAGGTAACACCGGGGAGCTGTTTTTT. Amino acid sequence: CASSQDNWGGNTGELFF.

This chain links TRBV27 with TRBJ1-3, with D maybe TRBD1 (6 bases). V lost 5 bases and J lost 0, with 11 bases in between. Germline V gives CDR1 MNHEY, CDR2 SMNVEV (reference sequence). The CDR3 spans 15 residues. CDR3 amino acids: CASSANRDSGNTIYF. DNA for the CDR3: TGTGCCAGCAGTGCAAACAGGGACTCTGGAAACACCATATATTTT.

The CDR3 region is CASSLAPIEAFF. The CDR3 nucleotides read TGTGCCAGCAGCTTAGCTCCTATTGAAGCTTTCTTT. V usage is TRBV11-3 and J usage is TRBJ1-1; no firm D call. The CDR3 length is 12 residues. V was trimmed by 1 base and J by 7 bases, leaving 7 bases between them. Germline CDR1 SGHNT, CDR2 YENEEA.